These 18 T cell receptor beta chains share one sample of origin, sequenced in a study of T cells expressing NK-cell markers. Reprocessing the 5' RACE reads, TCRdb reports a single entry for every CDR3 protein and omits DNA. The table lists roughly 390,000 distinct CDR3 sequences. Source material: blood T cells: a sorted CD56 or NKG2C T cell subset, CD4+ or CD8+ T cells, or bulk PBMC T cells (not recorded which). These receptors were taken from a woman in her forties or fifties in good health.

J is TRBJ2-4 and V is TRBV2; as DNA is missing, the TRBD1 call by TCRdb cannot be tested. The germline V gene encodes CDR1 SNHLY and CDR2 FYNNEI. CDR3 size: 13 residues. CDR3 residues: CASSGQGANIQYF.

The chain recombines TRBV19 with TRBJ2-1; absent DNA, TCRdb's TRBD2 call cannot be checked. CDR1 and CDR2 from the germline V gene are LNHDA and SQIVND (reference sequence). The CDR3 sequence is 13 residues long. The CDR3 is CASSTGHFDEQFF.

CDR3 in amino acids: CASSQTRAAWYTEAFF. The V gene is TRBV14, the J gene TRBJ1-1; TCRdb returns TRBD1, unconfirmable since there is no DNA. This CDR3 is 16 amino acids long. The V gene's germline CDR1 is SGHDN and CDR2 FVKESK.

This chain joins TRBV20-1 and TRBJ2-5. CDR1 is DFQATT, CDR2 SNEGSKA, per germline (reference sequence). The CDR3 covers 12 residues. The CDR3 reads CSARDFGETQYF.

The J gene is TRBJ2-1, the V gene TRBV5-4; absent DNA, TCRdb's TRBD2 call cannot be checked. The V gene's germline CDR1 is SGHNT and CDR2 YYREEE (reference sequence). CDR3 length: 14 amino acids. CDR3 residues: CASSREFAYNEQFF.

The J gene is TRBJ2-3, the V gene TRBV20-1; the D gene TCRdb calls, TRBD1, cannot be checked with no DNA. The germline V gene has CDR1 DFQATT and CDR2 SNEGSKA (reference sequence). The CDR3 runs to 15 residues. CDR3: CSARDSAGGTDTQYF.

The CDR3 reads CASRAPGQRPQHF. The chain uses TRBV6-5 and TRBJ1-5; TCRdb's assignment of TRBD1 cannot be checked, as there is no DNA. CDR3 length: 13 residues. The germline V gene encodes CDR1 MNHEY and CDR2 SVGAGI.

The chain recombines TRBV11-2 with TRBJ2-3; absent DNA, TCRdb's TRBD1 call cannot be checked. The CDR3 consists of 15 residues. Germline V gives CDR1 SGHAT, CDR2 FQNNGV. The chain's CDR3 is CASSGGASGTDTQYF.

The CDR3 is CASSESGGQDTQYF. The chain employs TRBV18 and TRBJ2-3; absent DNA, TCRdb's TRBD1 call cannot be checked. The CDR3 runs to 14 residues. Germline values: CDR1 KGHSH, CDR2 LQKENI.

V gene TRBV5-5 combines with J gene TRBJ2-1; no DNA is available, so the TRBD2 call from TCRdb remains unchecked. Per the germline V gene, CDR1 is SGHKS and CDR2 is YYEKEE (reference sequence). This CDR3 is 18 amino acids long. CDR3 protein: CASSGPYMLGSMDNEQFF.

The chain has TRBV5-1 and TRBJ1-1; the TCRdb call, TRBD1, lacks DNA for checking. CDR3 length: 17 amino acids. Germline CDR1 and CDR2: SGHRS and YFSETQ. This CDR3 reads CASSPMSGQGGTREAFF.

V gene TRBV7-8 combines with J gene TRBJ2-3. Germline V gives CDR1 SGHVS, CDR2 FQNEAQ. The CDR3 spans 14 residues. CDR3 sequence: CASSLAWVPDTQYF.

This CDR3 reads CSVDRGRTDTQYF. The chain couples TRBV29-1 to TRBJ2-3; the TCRdb call, TRBD1, lacks DNA for checking. The CDR3 extends over 13 amino acids. Germline assignment: CDR1 SQVTM and CDR2 ANQGSEA.

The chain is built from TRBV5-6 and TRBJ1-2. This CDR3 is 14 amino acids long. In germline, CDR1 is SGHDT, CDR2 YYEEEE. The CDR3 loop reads CASSHPDSGYGYTF. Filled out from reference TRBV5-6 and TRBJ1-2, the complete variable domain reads DAGVTQSPTHLIKTRGQQVTLRCSPKSGHDTVSWYQQALGQGPQFIFQYYEEEERQRGNFPDRFSGHQFPNYSSELNVNALLLGDSALYLCASSHPDSGYGYTFGSGTRLTVV.

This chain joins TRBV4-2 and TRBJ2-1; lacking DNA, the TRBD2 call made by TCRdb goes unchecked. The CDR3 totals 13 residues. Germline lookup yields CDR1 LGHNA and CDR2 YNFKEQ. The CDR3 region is CASSQALVHEQFF.

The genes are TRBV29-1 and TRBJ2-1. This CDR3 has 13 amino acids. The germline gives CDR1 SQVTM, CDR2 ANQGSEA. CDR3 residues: CSVESRLGNEQFF.

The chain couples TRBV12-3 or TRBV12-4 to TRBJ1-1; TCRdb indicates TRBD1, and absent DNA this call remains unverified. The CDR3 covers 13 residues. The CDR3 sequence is CASSPLETFAAFF.

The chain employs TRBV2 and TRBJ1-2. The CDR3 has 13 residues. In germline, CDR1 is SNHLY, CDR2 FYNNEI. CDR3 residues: CASSGQQNYGYTF.